Listed below are T cell receptor beta chains from one sample, sequenced in a study of neoadjuvant anti-PD-1 for oral cavity cancer. TCRdb's copy holds only in-frame clones and misses some; the assay was immunoSEQ multiplex PCR. In the table there are approximately 7,200 clones, about 54% of which are singletons. The specimen comprised tumor tissue, sampled before nivolumab (anti-PD-1) treatment. The receptors shown here come from a person aged 35-79 years with oral cavity squamous cell carcinoma. CDR3s include the opening cysteine and the closing phenylalanine or tryptophan. D genes are given only for firm matches. Clone size is not always given. Where it is, it says once, few, many or a class for expanded clones.

V	J	size	D	DNA	CDR3
TRBV5-4	TRBJ1-2	.	.	TGTGCCAGCAGCTTGGCCAAGAACAGGGGCTACACCTTC	CASSLAKNRGYTF
TRBV18	TRBJ1-6	.	TRBD1	TGTGCCAGCTCACCACCGGGACAGGTCTATAATTCACCCCTCCACTTT	CASSPPGQVYNSPLHF
TRBV4-1	TRBJ1-4	once	.	TGCGCCAGCAGCCAAGTCCAAGCAACTAATGAAAAACTGTTTTTT	CASSQVQATNEKLFF
TRBV19	TRBJ2-6	.	TRBD1	TGTGCCAGTAGTATAAAGGGACAGGGCTCACTTGGGGCCAACGTCCTGACTTTC	CASSIKGQGSLGANVLTF
TRBV19	TRBJ1-4	.	.	TGTGCCAGTAGTATGAACGGGGCTAATGAAAAACTGTTTTTT	CASSMNGANEKLFF
TRBV6-1	TRBJ1-1	.	.	TGTGCCAGCAGTTCCTCGAGCAGGCACGGGGGAGCTTTCTTT	CASSSSSRHGGAFF
TRBV29-1	TRBJ1-4	.	TRBD1	TGCAGCGTTATAGGGGGACAGGGCGCAACTAATGAAAAACTGTTTTTT	CSVIGGQGATNEKLFF
TRBV7-3	TRBJ2-2	.	TRBD2	TGTGCCAGCAGCTTATTCGGGGGGACCGGGGAGCTGTTTTTT	CASSLFGGTGELFF
TRBV5-1	TRBJ1-1	once	.	TGCGCCAGCAGCTTTAACATCGGACAGATGAACACTGAAGCTTTCTTT	CASSFNIGQMNTEAFF
TRBV5-4	TRBJ1-2	.	.	TGTGCCAGCAGCCCCAGACCTGCCTATGGCTACACCTTC	CASSPRPAYGYTF
TRBV6-5	TRBJ2-7	.	.	TGTGCCAGCAGGCTAAGGGAGTCCTACGAGCAGTACTTC	CASRLRESYEQYF
TRBV6-1	TRBJ2-6	.	TRBD1	TGTGCCAGCAGGACAGGGGGCTCTGGGGCCAACGTCCTGACTTTC	CASRTGGSGANVLTF
TRBV28	TRBJ1-1	.	.	TGTGCCAGCAGTTCCACCGGGACTTTTTACACTGAAGCTTTCTTT	CASSSTGTFYTEAFF
TRBV18	TRBJ2-6	.	.	TGTGCCAGCTCACCTGGGGCCAACGTCCTGACTTTC	CASSPGANVLTF
TRBV30	TRBJ1-1	few	.	TGTGCCTGGAGTGGCCAGGGGTCAGGGGACACTGAAGCTTTCTTT	CAWSGQGSGDTEAFF
TRBV5-1	TRBJ1-1	few	.	TGCGCCAGCAGCTTGGTTGCCGGCCGAGGTACTGAAGCTTTCTTT	CASSLVAGRGTEAFF
TRBV28	TRBJ1-4	.	.	TGTGCCAGCAGTTTAGGGGTCGCGACTAATGAAAAACTGTTTTTT	CASSLGVATNEKLFF
TRBV29-1	TRBJ1-4	.	.	TGCAGCGCGATAAATGAAAAACTGTTTTTT	CSAINEKLFF
TRBV6-1	TRBJ1-2	once	.	TGTGCCAGCAGAGAATCGGGGCAATCCGGCGGGGCTGGCTACACCTTC	CASRESGQSGGAGYTF
TRBV2	TRBJ2-4	.	.	TGTGCCAGCAGTGCGGGATTCCTAGCCAAAAACATTCAGTACTTC	CASSAGFLAKNIQYF
TRBV10-1	TRBJ1-1	.	.	TGCGCCAGCAGTGAGTGGAAGGGGCGGAGGGCTGAAGCTTTCTTT	CASSEWKGRRAEAFF
TRBV7-6	TRBJ2-5	once	TRBD2	TGTGCCAGCAGCTCTCTAGCGGGGGGCGGCTCGGATATGGGGGAGACCCAGTACTTC	CASSSLAGGGSDMGETQYF
TRBV2	TRBJ2-1	.	TRBD2	TGTGCCAGCAACGGAGCGGGAGCTGGCAATGAGCAGTTCTTC	CASNGAGAGNEQFF
TRBV10-3	TRBJ1-1	.	.	TGTGCCATCAGTGCCGGAGGAGCGAACACTGAAGCTTTCTTT	CAISAGGANTEAFF
TRBV19	TRBJ2-7	few	.	TGTGCCAGTAGGGCCTCCTACGAGCAGTACTTC	CASRASYEQYF
TRBV6-5	TRBJ2-5	once	.	TGTGCCAGCACCCCTCCGACAGTCCGAGAGACCCAGTACTTC	CASTPPTVRETQYF
TRBV18	TRBJ2-3	.	.	TGTGCCAGCTCACCACTTGGGGGAAATAGACAGACCTCTAGCACAGATACGCAGTATTTT	CASSPLGGNRQTSSTDTQYF
TRBV10-2	TRBJ2-1	.	.	TGCGCCAGCAGTTATGAGGGGGTTCGCCATGAGCAGTTCTTC	CASSYEGVRHEQFF
TRBV2	TRBJ2-1	.	TRBD2	TGTGCCAGCAGCTCCGGGACTAGCGTGTACAATGAGCAGTTCTTC	CASSSGTSVYNEQFF
TRBV5-6	TRBJ1-2	few	.	TGTGCCAGCAGCTTGGCGGGCGGATACTATGGCTACACCTTC	CASSLAGGYYGYTF
TRBV2	TRBJ1-6	.	TRBD1	TGTGCCAGCTACTTCCCGAGCGGGACAGGGGTCGGATCACCCCTCCACTTT	CASYFPSGTGVGSPLHF
TRBV16	TRBJ2-7	.	.	TGTGCCAGCAGCCAAGCGCGGTACTACGAGCAGTACTTC	CASSQARYYEQYF
TRBV10-2	TRBJ2-7	.	TRBD2	TGCGCCAGCAGCCCCTTGGCGGGAGGGCGTGAGCAGTACTTC	CASSPLAGGREQYF
TRBV19	TRBJ1-1	.	.	TGTGCCAGTACCCCTCGGGGAGCTATGAACACTGAAGCTTTCTTT	CASTPRGAMNTEAFF
TRBV5-4	TRBJ2-7	.	TRBD2	TGTGCCAGCAGCTGGACTAGCGGGGGCTACGAGCAGTACTTC	CASSWTSGGYEQYF
TRBV29-1	TRBJ2-5	.	.	TGCAGCGTCAGGGAATTCGAGACCCAGTACTTC	CSVREFETQYF
TRBV29-1	TRBJ2-2	few	.	TGCAGCGTTGTAACAGGGTGGTCGAACACCGGGGAGCTGTTTTTT	CSVVTGWSNTGELFF
TRBV5-1	TRBJ2-3	.	.	TGCGCCAGCAGCCTAGACACCGCCATGCAGTATTTT	CASSLDTAMQYF
TRBV27	TRBJ2-7	.	.	TGTGCCAGCAGTTTGACGGCGAGCTCCTACGAGCAGTACTTC	CASSLTASSYEQYF
TRBV29-1	TRBJ2-1	few	.	TGCAGCGTTGAAGATCTGGTAGTGCAGTTCTTC	CSVEDLVVQFF
TRBV9	TRBJ2-1	once	.	TGTGCCAGCAGCGTAGCGGACAGCTCCTACAATGAGCAGTTCTTC	CASSVADSSYNEQFF
TRBV2	TRBJ2-3	.	.	TGTGCCAGCAGTGTCACGACGACGCAGTATTTT	CASSVTTTQYF
TRBV11-1	TRBJ1-1	.	TRBD1	TGTGCCAGCAGCTTTCTGACAGGGGTCGGGGCTGAAGCTTTCTTT	CASSFLTGVGAEAFF
TRBV28	TRBJ1-3	.	.	TGTGCCAGCCAGACAGCCAGCTCTGGAAACACCATATATTTT	CASQTASSGNTIYF
TRBV5-8	TRBJ2-7	.	.	TGTGCCAGCAGCTTGGCCCTCGGCAGATACGAGCAGTACTTC	CASSLALGRYEQYF
TRBV6-6	TRBJ2-3	.	TRBD2	TGTGCCAGCAGCTCCGGACTAGCGGGAGGAGATACGCAGTATTTT	CASSSGLAGGDTQYF
TRBV28	TRBJ1-4	.	.	TGTGCCAGCAGTTTTTTGCAGGGTTCATTCGAAAAACTGTTTTTT	CASSFLQGSFEKLFF
TRBV11-3	TRBJ2-1	few	.	TGTGCCAGCAGCTTAGACCCGGGCCCCTACAATGAGCAGTTCTTC	CASSLDPGPYNEQFF
TRBV14	TRBJ1-6	few	.	TGTGCCAGCAGCCTGTACTTCAATTCACCCCTCCACTTT	CASSLYFNSPLHF
TRBV18	TRBJ1-2	.	.	TGTGCCAGCTCACCGGGGAAAGGGGCCTATGGCTACACCTTC	CASSPGKGAYGYTF
TRBV29-1	TRBJ1-5	.	.	TGCAGCGCACAGGTTAATAGCAATCAGCCCCAGCATTTT	CSAQVNSNQPQHF
TRBV5-1	TRBJ1-3	.	.	TGCGCCAGCAGCTTGAGGTCCGCGACAGTCCTCTCTGGAAACACCATATATTTT	CASSLRSATVLSGNTIYF
TRBV27	TRBJ1-2	.	.	TGTGCCAGCAGTCCAGCCGCCCACTATGGCTACACCTTC	CASSPAAHYGYTF